This TCR beta chain was sequenced during a study of blood T cell repertoires in COVID-19. Source study methods: Amplification with reference gene primers provided the estimates of nucleated cell counts. Method: immunoSEQ multiplex PCR; TCRdb's copy keeps in-frame clones and lacks some. V, J and clone size reflect that table, while D and trimming were determined from the DNA. There are about 320,000 clones in the sample; 85% occur only once, and 1.5% to 2% lies in the top ten. This clone was detected only once. This CDR3 has 16 amino acids. Trimming cost V 6 bases and J 0 bases, with 18 bases left between them. CDR1 and CDR2 from the germline V gene are SGHRS and YFSETQ. Someone with COVID-19 had been met by exposed participants within 2 weeks before study entry.

This chain connects TRBV5-1 to TRBJ1-1; TRBD1 is a possible D gene (5 bases). This receptor was obtained from a woman aged 25 to 39 who had been exposed to COVID-19. Sequenced: PBMCs or T cells enriched from blood (not recorded which). CDR3 bases: TGCGCCAGCACCGAGGGGCAGGGCGGGATGAACACTGAAGCTTTCTTT. Its protein is CASTEGQGGMNTEAFF.